This T cell receptor beta chain was sequenced for a study of regulatory T cells in long-lasting Graves disease. The trim removed 1 base at V and 7 bases at J, leaving 3 bases unmatched. The CDR3 length is 14 residues. The germline V gene has CDR1 LNHNV and CDR2 YYDKDF (reference sequence). Building the TCR beta libraries relied on iRepertoire HTBI primers, and CDR3 regions underwent Arm-PCR. TCRdb recomputed calls from the multiplex PCR reads with MiXCR, one row per CDR3 protein. Altogether over 500,000 distinct CDR3 sequences are present, 15% to 20% being singletons, with the ten largest covering around 11%. The table lists this clonotype with a few counts. Noted time point: newly diagnosed GD, antithyroid drugs for less than 3 months. Extracted RNA from PBMCs served as the source of the TCR library. These records were also assigned to another study, of T cells in Graves' hyperthyroidism and ophthalmopathy.

The sequencing used peripheral blood mononuclear cells (PBMCs), collected at new diagnosis, from a patient treated with antithyroid drugs. The source is a man between 18 and 29 years old with Graves disease. This chain connects TRBV15 to TRBJ2-7; 11 bases match TRBD2. The CDR3 here is CATSRGLAGGEQYF. The CDR3 region has the DNA TGTGCCACCAGCAGAGGGTTAGCGGGAGGGGAGCAGTACTTC.